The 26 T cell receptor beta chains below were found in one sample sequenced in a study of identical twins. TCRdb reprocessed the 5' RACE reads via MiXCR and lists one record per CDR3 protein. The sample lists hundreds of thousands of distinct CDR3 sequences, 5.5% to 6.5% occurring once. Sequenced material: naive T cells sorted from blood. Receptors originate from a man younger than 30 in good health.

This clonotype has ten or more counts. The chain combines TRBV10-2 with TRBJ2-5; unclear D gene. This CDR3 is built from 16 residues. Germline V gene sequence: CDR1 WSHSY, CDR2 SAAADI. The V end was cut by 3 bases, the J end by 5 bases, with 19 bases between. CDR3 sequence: CASSDPPPMAGETQYF. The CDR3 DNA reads TGCGCCAGCAGTGATCCACCCCCAATGGCCGGGGAGACCCAGTACTTC.

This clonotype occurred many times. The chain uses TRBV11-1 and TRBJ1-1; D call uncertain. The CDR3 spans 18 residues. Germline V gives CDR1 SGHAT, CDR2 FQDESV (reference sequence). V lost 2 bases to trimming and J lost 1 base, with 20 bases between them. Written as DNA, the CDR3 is TGTGCCAGCAGCTTACGTCTTGATCGTGGCAGGAAGAACACTGAAGCTTTCTTT. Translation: CASSLRLDRGRKNTEAFF.

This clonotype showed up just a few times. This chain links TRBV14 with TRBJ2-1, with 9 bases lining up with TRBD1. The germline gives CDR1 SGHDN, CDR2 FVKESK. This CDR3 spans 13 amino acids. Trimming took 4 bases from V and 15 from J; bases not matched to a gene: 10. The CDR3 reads CASSLVPGTGLFF. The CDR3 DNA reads TGTGCCAGCAGCCTAGTCCCCGGGACAGGGCTGTTCTTC.

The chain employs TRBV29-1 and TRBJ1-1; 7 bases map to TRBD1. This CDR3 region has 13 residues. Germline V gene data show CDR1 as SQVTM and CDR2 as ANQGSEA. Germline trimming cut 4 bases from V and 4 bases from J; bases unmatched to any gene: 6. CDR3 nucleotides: TGCAGCGTTGGAGGCCAGGGGGGCACTGAAGCTTTCTTT. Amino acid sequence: CSVGGQGGTEAFF. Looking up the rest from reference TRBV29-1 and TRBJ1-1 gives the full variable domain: SAVISQKPSRDICQRGTSLTIQCQVDSQVTMMFWYRQQPGQSLTLIATANQGSEATYESGFVIDKFPISRPNLTFSTLTVSNMSPEDSSIYLCSVGGQGGTEAFFGQGTRLTVV.

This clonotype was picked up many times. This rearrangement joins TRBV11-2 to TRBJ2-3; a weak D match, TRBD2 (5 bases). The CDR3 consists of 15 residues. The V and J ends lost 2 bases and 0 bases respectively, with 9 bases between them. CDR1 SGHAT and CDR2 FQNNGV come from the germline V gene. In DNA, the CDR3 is TGTGCCAGCAGCTTAAGCGGAGTTAGCACAGATACGCAGTATTTT. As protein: CASSLSGVSTDTQYF.

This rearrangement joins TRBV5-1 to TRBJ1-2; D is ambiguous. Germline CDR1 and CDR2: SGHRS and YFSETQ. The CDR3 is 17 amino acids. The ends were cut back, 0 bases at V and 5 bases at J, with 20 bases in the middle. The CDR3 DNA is TGCGCCAGCAGCTTGGATCCGATTACATGGGCTTTGTATGGCTACACCTTC. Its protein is CASSLDPITWALYGYTF.

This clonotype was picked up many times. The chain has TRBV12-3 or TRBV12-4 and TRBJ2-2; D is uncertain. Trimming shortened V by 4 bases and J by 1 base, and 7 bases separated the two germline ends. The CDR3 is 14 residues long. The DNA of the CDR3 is TGTGCCAGCAGTTCTACAGAGAACACCGGGGAGCTGTTTTTT. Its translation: CASSSTENTGELFF.

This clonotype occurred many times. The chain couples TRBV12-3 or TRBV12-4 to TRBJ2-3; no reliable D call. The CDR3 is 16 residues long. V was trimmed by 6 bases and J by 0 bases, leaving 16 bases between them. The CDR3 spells CASSPQGGPSTDTQYF. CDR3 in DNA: TGTGCCAGCAGCCCTCAAGGCGGCCCGAGCACAGATACGCAGTATTTT.

CDR3 sequence (DNA): TGTGCCAGCAGCTTGGGGCTAGTTGCCTACGAGCAGTACGTC. Translation gives CASSLGLVAYEQYV. This sequence joins TRBV5-6 and TRBJ2-7; D remains unclear. Per germline, CDR1 SGHDT and CDR2 YYEEEE. CDR3 length equals 14 residues. V lost 0 bases, J lost 2 bases, and 9 bases lay in between.

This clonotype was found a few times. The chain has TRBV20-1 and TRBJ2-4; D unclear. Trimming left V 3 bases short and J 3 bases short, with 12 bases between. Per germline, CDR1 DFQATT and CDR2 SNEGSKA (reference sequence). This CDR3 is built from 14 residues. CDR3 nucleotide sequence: TGCAGTGCTAGCGCGAGGCTCCTCAAAAACATTCAGTACTTC. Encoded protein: CSASARLLKNIQYF.

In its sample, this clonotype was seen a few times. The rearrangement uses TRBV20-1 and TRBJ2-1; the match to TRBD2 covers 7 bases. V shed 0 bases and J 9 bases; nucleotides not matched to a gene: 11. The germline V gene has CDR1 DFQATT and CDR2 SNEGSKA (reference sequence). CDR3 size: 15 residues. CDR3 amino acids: CSARDLASGFFEQFF. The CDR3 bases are TGCAGTGCTAGAGATTTGGCTAGCGGTTTCTTTGAGCAGTTCTTC.

The CDR3 nucleotides are TGCAACGGAGGAGCCTACAATGAGCAGTTCTTC. It encodes CNGGAYNEQFF. The V call is TRBV29-1, the J call TRBJ2-1, with TRBD2 as a possible D gene (5 bases). CDR1 is SQVTM and CDR2 is ANQGSEA in the germline V gene. The CDR3 loop spans 11 amino acids.

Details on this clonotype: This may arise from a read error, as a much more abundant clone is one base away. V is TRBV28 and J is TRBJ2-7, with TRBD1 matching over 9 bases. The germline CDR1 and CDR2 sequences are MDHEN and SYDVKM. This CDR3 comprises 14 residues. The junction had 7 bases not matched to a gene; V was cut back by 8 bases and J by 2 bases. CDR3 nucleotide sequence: TGTGCCAGCCAATCCGGGACAGGGCCCTACGAGCAGTACTTC. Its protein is CASQSGTGPYEQYF.

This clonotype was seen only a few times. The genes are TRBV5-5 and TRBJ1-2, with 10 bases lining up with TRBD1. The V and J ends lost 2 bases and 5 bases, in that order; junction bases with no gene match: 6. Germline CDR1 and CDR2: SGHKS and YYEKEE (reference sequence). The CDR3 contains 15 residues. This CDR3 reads CASSLDRGRGYGYTF. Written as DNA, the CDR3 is TGTGCCAGCAGCTTAGACAGGGGGCGCGGATATGGCTACACCTTC.

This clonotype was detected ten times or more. CDR3 protein: CSASRAGGTDTQYF. CDR3 DNA sequence: TGCAGTGCCTCCCGAGCGGGGGGCACAGATACGCAGTATTTT. V gene TRBV20-1 combines with J gene TRBJ2-3, with 8 bases matching TRBD2. This CDR3 is 14 amino acids long. Per the germline V gene, CDR1 is DFQATT and CDR2 is SNEGSKA (reference sequence). V shed 6 bases, J shed 1 base, and the junction held 6 bases outside the gene matches.

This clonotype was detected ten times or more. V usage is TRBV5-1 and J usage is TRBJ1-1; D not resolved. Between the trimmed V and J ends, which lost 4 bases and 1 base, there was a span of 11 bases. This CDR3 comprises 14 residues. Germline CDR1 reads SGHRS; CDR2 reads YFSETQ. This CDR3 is CASSRDGGNTEAFF. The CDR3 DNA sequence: TGCGCCAGCAGCCGCGACGGAGGGAACACTGAAGCTTTCTTT.

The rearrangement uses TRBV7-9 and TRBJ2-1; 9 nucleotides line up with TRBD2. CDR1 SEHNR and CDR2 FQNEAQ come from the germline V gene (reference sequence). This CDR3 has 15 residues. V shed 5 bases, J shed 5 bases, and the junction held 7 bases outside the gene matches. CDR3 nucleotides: TGTGCCAGCAGCCCGCCCGCGGGAGGGCACAATGAGCAGTTCTTC. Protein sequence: CASSPPAGGHNEQFF. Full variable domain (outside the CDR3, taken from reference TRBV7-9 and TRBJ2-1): DTGVSQNPRHKITKRGQNVTFRCDPISEHNRLYWYRQTLGQGPEFLTYFQNEAQLEKSRLLSDRFSAERPKGSFSTLEIQRTEQGDSAMYLCASSPPAGGHNEQFFGPGTRLTVL.

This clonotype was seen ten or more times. The CDR3 sequence is CAISVQGNEQFF. CDR3 DNA sequence: TGTGCCATCAGTGTTCAGGGTAATGAGCAGTTCTTC. The rearrangement uses TRBV10-3 and TRBJ2-1, with D possibly TRBD1 on 5 matching bases. CDR1 is ENHRY, CDR2 SYGVKD, per germline. This CDR3 region has 12 residues. The V and J ends lost 4 bases and 7 bases respectively, with 8 bases between them.

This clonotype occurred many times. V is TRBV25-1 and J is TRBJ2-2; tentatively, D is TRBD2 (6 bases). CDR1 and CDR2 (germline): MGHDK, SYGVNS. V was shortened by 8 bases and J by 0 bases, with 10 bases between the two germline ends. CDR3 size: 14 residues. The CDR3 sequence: CASGSGSNTGELFF. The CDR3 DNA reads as TGTGCCAGCGGGAGCGGGTCGAACACCGGGGAGCTGTTTTTT.

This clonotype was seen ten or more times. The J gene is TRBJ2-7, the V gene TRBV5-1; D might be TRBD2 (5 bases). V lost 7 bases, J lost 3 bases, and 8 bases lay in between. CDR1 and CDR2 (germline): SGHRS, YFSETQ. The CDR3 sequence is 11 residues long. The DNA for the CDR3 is TGCGCCAGCGGCGAGGGCTACGAGCAGTACTTC. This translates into CASGEGYEQYF.

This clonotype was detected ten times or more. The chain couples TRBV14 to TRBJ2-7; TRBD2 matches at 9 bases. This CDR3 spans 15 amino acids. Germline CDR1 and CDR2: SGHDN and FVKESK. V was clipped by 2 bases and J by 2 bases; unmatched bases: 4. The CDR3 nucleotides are TGTGCCAGCAGCCAACTAGCGGGATCGACCTACGAGCAGTACTTC. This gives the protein CASSQLAGSTYEQYF.

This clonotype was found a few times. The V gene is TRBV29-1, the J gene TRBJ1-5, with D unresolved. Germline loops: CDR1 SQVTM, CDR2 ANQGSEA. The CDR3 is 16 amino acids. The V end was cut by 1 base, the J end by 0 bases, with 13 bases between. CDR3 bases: TGCAGCGTTGAAGTCCCCACCAAATATAGCAATCAGCCCCAGCATTTT. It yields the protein CSVEVPTKYSNQPQHF.

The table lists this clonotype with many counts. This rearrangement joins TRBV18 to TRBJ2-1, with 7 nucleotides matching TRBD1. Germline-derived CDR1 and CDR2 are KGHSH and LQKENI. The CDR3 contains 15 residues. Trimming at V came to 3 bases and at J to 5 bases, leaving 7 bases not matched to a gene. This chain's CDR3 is CASSPDRASNNEQFF. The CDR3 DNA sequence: TGTGCCAGCTCACCTGACAGGGCTTCCAACAATGAGCAGTTCTTC. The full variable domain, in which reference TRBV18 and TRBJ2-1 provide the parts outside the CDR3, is NAGVMQNPRHLVRRRGQEARLRCSPMKGHSHVYWYRQLPEEGLKFMVYLQKENIIDESGMPKERFSAEFPKEGPSILRIQQVVRGDSAAYFCASSPDRASNNEQFFGPGTRLTVL.

Here the CDR3 DNA reads TGCAGTGCTAGAGCCTCGCTCGGGAGCTACGAGCAGTACGTC. It codes for CSARASLGSYEQYV. This chain joins TRBV20-1 and TRBJ2-7, with D perhaps matching TRBD2 (6 bases). The germline CDR1 and CDR2 sequences are DFQATT and SNEGSKA (reference sequence). The CDR3 has 14 amino acids. Trimming removed 1 base from V and 3 bases from J, with 13 bases in between.

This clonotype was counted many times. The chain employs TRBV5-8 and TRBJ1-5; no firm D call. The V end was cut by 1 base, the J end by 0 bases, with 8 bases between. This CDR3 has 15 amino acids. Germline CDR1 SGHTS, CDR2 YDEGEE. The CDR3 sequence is CASSLPLPSNQPQHF. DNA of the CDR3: TGTGCCAGCAGCTTGCCCCTACCTAGCAATCAGCCCCAGCATTTT.

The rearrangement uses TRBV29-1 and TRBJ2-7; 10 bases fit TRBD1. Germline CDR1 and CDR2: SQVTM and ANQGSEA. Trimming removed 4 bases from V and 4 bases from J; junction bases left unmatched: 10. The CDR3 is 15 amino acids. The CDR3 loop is CSVAYDRGRVYEQYV. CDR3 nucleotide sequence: TGCAGCGTTGCTTATGACAGGGGGCGCGTTTACGAGCAGTACGTC.